What follows are 26 T cell receptor beta chains derived from one specimen sequenced in a study of cytomegalovirus exposure and HLA in healthy donors. The study ran its PCR with 60 Vbeta and 13 Jbeta primers. TCRdb's copy holds only in-frame clones and misses some; the assay was immunoSEQ multiplex PCR. The sample holds 90,000 to 100,000 clones, under 90% seen once. The sample taken for sequencing was PBMCs. These receptors all come from a man aged 50-60 years in good health and CMV-seronegative.

The chain uses TRBV28 and TRBJ2-7, with 9 nucleotides matching TRBD2. Trimming took 5 bases from V and 3 from J; bases not matched to a gene: 11. This CDR3 contains 16 residues. The V gene's germline CDR1 is MDHEN and CDR2 SYDVKM. The CDR3 spells CASSIASGIFGYEQYF. The CDR3, as DNA: TGTGCCAGCAGTATCGCTAGCGGGATATTCGGCTACGAGCAGTACTTC.

This chain uses TRBV5-4 with TRBJ2-3, with D possibly matching TRBD2 (5 bases). This CDR3 region has 15 residues. Germline V gene data show CDR1 as SGHNT and CDR2 as YYREEE (reference sequence). Trimming cost V 0 bases and J 4 bases, with 12 bases left between them. CDR3: CASSLGVSGADTQYF. In DNA form, the CDR3 reads TGTGCCAGCAGCTTGGGGGTAAGCGGCGCAGATACGCAGTATTTT.

The V and J genes are TRBV7-3 and TRBJ1-2; 9 nucleotides line up with TRBD1. From germline, CDR1 is SGHTA and CDR2 FQGTGA. This CDR3 is built from 15 residues. V trimming: 5 bases; J trimming: 8 bases; junction bases outside the gene matches: 12. This CDR3 is CASSPGQGPVGGYTF. DNA for the CDR3: TGTGCCAGCAGCCCGGGACAGGGACCAGTTGGCGGCTACACCTTC. The whole variable domain, remainder taken from reference TRBV7-3 and TRBJ1-2, is GAGVSQTPSNKVTEKGKYVELRCDPISGHTALYWYRQSLGQGPEFLIYFQGTGAADDSGLPNDRFFAVRPEGSVSTLKIQRTERGDSAVYLCASSPGQGPVGGYTFGSGTRLTVV.

This rearrangement joins TRBV15 to TRBJ2-7; 8 bases map to TRBD1. CDR3 length equals 14 residues. Germline V gene sequence: CDR1 LNHNV, CDR2 YYDKDF (reference sequence). V lost 7 bases, J lost 4 bases, and 9 bases stayed unmatched. The CDR3 DNA follows: TGTGCCACCACTACGGACAGGGACGGGTACGAGCAGTACTTC. Its protein product is CATTTDRDGYEQYF.

This clone occurred a few times. The chain links TRBV6-1 to TRBJ2-7, with 8 bases fitting TRBD1. CDR1 is MNHNS and CDR2 is SASEGT in the germline V gene. This CDR3 contains 14 residues. After removal of 6 bases from V and 4 bases from J, the junction contained 8 bases not matched to a gene. CDR3 residues: CASRSDREGYEQYF. The CDR3 bases are TGTGCCAGCAGGTCGGACAGGGAAGGGTACGAGCAGTACTTC.

This clone was counted between two and nine times. The V gene is TRBV2, the J gene TRBJ1-3, with 7 bases lining up with TRBD1. Trimming removed 8 bases from V and 0 bases from J; junction bases left unmatched: 13. The CDR3 contains 17 residues. Per germline, CDR1 SNHLY and CDR2 FYNNEI. The CDR3 protein is CASLTGQAINSGNTIYF. Written as DNA, the CDR3 is TGTGCCAGCCTCACCGGACAGGCGATCAACTCTGGAAACACCATATATTTT. The full variable domain, completed using reference TRBV2 and TRBJ1-3, is EPEVTQTPSHQVTQMGQEVILRCVPISNHLYFYWYRQILGQKVEFLVSFYNNEISEKSEIFDDQFSVERPDGSNFTLKIRSTKLEDSAMYFCASLTGQAINSGNTIYFGEGSWLTVV.

V and J are TRBV6-1 and TRBJ1-1, with D unresolved. CDR1 MNHNS and CDR2 SASEGT come from the germline V gene. The CDR3 covers 13 residues. The V end was cut by 4 bases, the J end by 1 base, with 7 bases between. The CDR3 region is CASSGGRNTEAFF. DNA for the CDR3: TGTGCCAGCAGTGGCGGGAGGAACACTGAAGCTTTCTTT.

The rearrangement uses TRBV5-4 and TRBJ2-7; D gene uncertain. The CDR3 extends over 14 amino acids. Germline V CDR1 and CDR2: SGHNT, YYREEE (reference sequence). Trimming removed 1 base from V and 7 bases from J, with 15 bases in between. CDR3 DNA: TGTGCCAGCAGCTTGAACGGCCCGGTGAGGGAGCAGTACTTC. This sequence encodes CASSLNGPVREQYF.

V is TRBV10-3 and J is TRBJ2-2; 10 bases align to TRBD1. The CDR3 has 15 residues. Germline loops: CDR1 ENHRY, CDR2 SYGVKD. The J segment lost 7 bases and the V segment lost 2 bases, leaving 4 bases of the junction unmatched. The chain's CDR3 is CAISEDRGLGGELFF. The CDR3 nucleotides read TGTGCCATCAGTGAGGACAGGGGGCTAGGCGGGGAGCTGTTTTTT.

The chain couples TRBV7-2 to TRBJ2-1; D might be TRBD1 (6 bases). The length of the CDR3 is 16 residues. Trimming pared 1 base from V and 0 bases from J, leaving 10 bases between. Germline-derived CDR1 and CDR2 are SGHTA and FQGNSA. The CDR3 protein is CASSLVGQYSYNEQFF. The CDR3, as DNA: TGTGCCAGCAGCTTAGTTGGACAGTACTCCTACAATGAGCAGTTCTTC.

The chain recombines TRBV7-9 with TRBJ2-5, with D unresolved. This CDR3 region has 11 residues. Trimming stripped 6 bases from V and 3 bases from J, with 5 bases between. Per the germline V gene, CDR1 is SEHNR and CDR2 is FQNEAQ (reference sequence). The CDR3 nucleotides read TGTGCCAGCAGTTCCGAAGAGACCCAGTACTTC. Encoded protein: CASSSEETQYF. Variable domain in full (rest from reference TRBV7-9 and TRBJ2-5): DTGVSQNPRHKITKRGQNVTFRCDPISEHNRLYWYRQTLGQGPEFLTYFQNEAQLEKSRLLSDRFSAERPKGSFSTLEIQRTEQGDSAMYLCASSSEETQYFGPGTRLLVL.

The V and J genes are TRBV4-3 and TRBJ1-5; TRBD1 might be the D (6 bases). V dropped 4 bases and J dropped 3 bases, with 10 bases sitting between them. CDR1 and CDR2 (germline): LGHNA, YSLEER. The CDR3 runs to 14 residues. The CDR3 DNA reads as TGCGCCAGCAGCCTAGACAGGAACAATCAGCCCCAGCATTTT. Amino acid sequence: CASSLDRNNQPQHF.

The V and J genes are TRBV5-4 and TRBJ2-5; D gene uncertain. The DNA end favors TRBJ2-7, so the J call may be wrong. Germline V gene lookup returns CDR1 SGHNT and CDR2 YYREEE (reference sequence). The CDR3 totals 13 residues. The CDR3 reads CASSLDTSNEQYF. In DNA form, the CDR3 reads TGTGCCAGCAGCTTGGATACCTCTAACGAGCAGTACTTC.

The chain uses TRBV6-6 and TRBJ2-1; 9 positions agree with TRBD2. The germline CDR1 and CDR2 sequences are MNHNY and SVGAGI (reference sequence). CDR3 length: 14 amino acids. Unmatched junction bases numbered 6, after V lost 3 bases and J lost 9 bases. The CDR3 loop reads CASSYSGRVGEQFF. The DNA of the CDR3 is TGTGCCAGCAGTTATAGCGGGAGAGTCGGTGAGCAGTTCTTC.

V gene TRBV4-1 combines with J gene TRBJ1-2; D unresolved. This CDR3 comprises 15 residues. Trimming left V 1 base short and J 5 bases short, with 14 bases between. The germline V gene has CDR1 MGHRA and CDR2 YSYEKL. CDR3 sequence: CASSQVPNRQYGYTF. The CDR3 DNA follows: TGCGCCAGCAGCCAAGTCCCTAACCGCCAATATGGCTACACCTTC.

The chain carries TRBV4-1 and TRBJ1-1; 7 bases line up with TRBD1. Per the germline V gene, CDR1 is MGHRA and CDR2 is YSYEKL. V trimming: 0 bases; J trimming: 4 bases; junction bases outside the gene matches: 2. There are 14 residues in the CDR3. The CDR3 reads CASSQEGGVTEAFF. In DNA form, the CDR3 reads TGCGCCAGCAGCCAAGAAGGGGGCGTCACTGAAGCTTTCTTT.

The V call is TRBV11-1, the J call TRBJ2-5; D is undetermined. In germline, CDR1 is SGHAT, CDR2 FQDESV (reference sequence). This CDR3 is 13 amino acids long. Trimming took 2 bases from V and 4 from J, leaving 8 bases between them. Here the CDR3 reads CASSLSSSETQYF. For the CDR3, the DNA is TGTGCCAGCAGCTTATCGAGCTCAGAGACCCAGTACTTC.

This chain uses TRBV6-1 with TRBJ2-1; TRBD2 matches at 11 bases. This CDR3 contains 15 residues. J gave up 7 bases and V 5 bases, and 7 bases lay outside the gene matches. The germline gives CDR1 MNHNS, CDR2 SASEGT. Here the CDR3 DNA reads TGTGCCAGCAGTTTCCTAGCGGGAGGAATGAATGAGCAGTTCTTC. Amino acids: CASSFLAGGMNEQFF.

This rearrangement joins TRBV6-5 to TRBJ2-7; D is possibly TRBD1 (5 bases). There are 14 residues in the CDR3. Deletions cut 0 bases from V and 4 bases from J, with 10 bases between. Germline-derived CDR1 and CDR2 are MNHEY and SVGAGI. The CDR3, as DNA: TGTGCCAGCAGTTACTCTGGGGCAGGGTACGAGCAGTACTTC. Its translation is CASSYSGAGYEQYF.

J is TRBJ2-1 and V is TRBV7-2; D perhaps matches TRBD2 (5 bases). Trimming took 6 bases from V and 12 from J, leaving 18 bases between them. This CDR3 comprises 13 residues. Per the germline V gene, CDR1 is SGHTA and CDR2 is FQGNSA. The DNA for the CDR3 is TGTGCCAGCAGTATGGACTTCTCTCGAGCGCAGTTCTTC. Protein: CASSMDFSRAQFF.

The chain carries TRBV5-4 and TRBJ2-5; D is possibly TRBD2 (5 bases). The CDR3 loop spans 14 amino acids. Germline V gene data show CDR1 as SGHNT and CDR2 as YYREEE (reference sequence). The V gene lost 5 bases and the J gene lost 5 bases, with 16 bases spanning the gap. CDR3 bases: TGTGCCAGCAGTATCGAGGGCGGGTATGAGACCCAGTACTTC. Its translation: CASSIEGGYETQYF.

The chain combines TRBV12-5 with TRBJ2-2; D might be TRBD2 (6 bases). This CDR3 has 15 amino acids. Trimming took off 1 base at V and 5 bases at J, with 11 bases between the two ends. CDR1 and CDR2 from the germline V gene are LGHNT and FRNRAP. CDR3 protein: CASGLGTTLTGELFF. The CDR3 nucleotides read TGTGCTAGTGGTTTGGGGACTACCTTGACCGGGGAGCTGTTTTTT.

V and J are TRBV5-1 and TRBJ2-5; 10 positions match TRBD2. The CDR3 is made up of 15 amino acids. Germline V gene sequence: CDR1 SGHRS, CDR2 YFSETQ. The V gene end was trimmed by 5 bases and the J gene end by 0 bases; junction bases not matched to a gene: 4. In DNA form, the CDR3 reads TGCGCCAGCAGGACTAGCGGGCTGTACCAAGAGACCCAGTACTTC. Its protein is CASRTSGLYQETQYF.

This clone was observed a few times. The V gene is TRBV4-3, the J gene TRBJ1-1; D remains ambiguous. Germline V gene lookup returns CDR1 LGHNA and CDR2 YSLEER. V lost 0 bases and J lost 0, with 5 bases in between. The CDR3 is 14 amino acids. CDR3 region: CASSQDPVNTEAFF. Written as DNA, the CDR3 is TGCGCCAGCAGCCAAGATCCGGTGAACACTGAAGCTTTCTTT.

This chain uses TRBV6-5 with TRBJ2-1; D call uncertain. Trimming left V 4 bases short and J 5 bases short, with 3 bases between. The CDR3 runs to 11 residues. Germline CDR1 MNHEY, CDR2 SVGAGI. The CDR3 is CASSSNNEQFF. The CDR3 DNA sequence: TGTGCCAGCAGTTCCAACAATGAGCAGTTCTTC.

The chain is built from TRBV19 and TRBJ2-2, with a tentative D call TRBD2 (5 bases). The V and J ends lost 6 bases and 4 bases respectively, with 18 bases between them. This CDR3 comprises 16 residues. Germline loops: CDR1 LNHDA, CDR2 SQIVND (reference sequence). CDR3 sequence reads: CASSNSAVVVTGELFF. The CDR3 nucleotides are TGTGCCAGTAGCAACTCAGCGGTTGTGGTCACCGGGGAGCTGTTTTTT.